Listed here are 22 T cell receptor beta chains from one sample, sequenced in a study of response to subunit inactivated influenza vaccine. TCRdb re-called the RT-PCR reads through MiXCR, storing one row per CDR3 protein. This sample has fewer than 550,000 distinct CDR3 sequences, with roughly 23% found just once. Source: CD4+ T cells sorted from PBMCs, taken about 5 days after vaccination. All receptors derive from a man between 45 and 60 years old who received an inactivated influenza vaccine.

This chain links TRBV30 with TRBJ2-2; D not resolved. Deletions cut 1 base from V and 0 bases from J, with 6 bases between. Germline V gene data show CDR1 as GTSNPN and CDR2 as SVGIG (reference sequence). CDR3 length: 14 residues. The CDR3 DNA reads TGTGCCTGGAGTGATGGACCGAACACCGGGGAGCTGTTTTTT. It yields the protein CAWSDGPNTGELFF.

The chain carries TRBV5-1 and TRBJ2-3; D is possibly TRBD1 (6 bases). The CDR3 has 13 residues. CDR1 is SGHRS, CDR2 YFSETQ, per germline. V lost 3 bases to trimming and J lost 6 bases, with 11 bases between them. The CDR3 nucleotides read TGCGCCAGCAGCTCTTACCAGGGGGATACGCAGTATTTT. This codes for CASSSYQGDTQYF.

Note on this clonotype: The junction does not match germline at one end; this may be a read error. This sequence joins TRBV7-9 and TRBJ2-1; the D gene is possibly TRBD2 (6 bases). The germline gives CDR1 SEHNR, CDR2 FQNEAQ (reference sequence). The CDR3 contains 15 residues. CDR3 nucleotide sequence: TGTGCCAGCAGCTTAGGGGGGGTACCCTACACTGAGCAGTTCTTC. Its protein is CASSLGGVPYTEQFF.

This chain connects TRBV7-9 to TRBJ2-7, with D perhaps TRBD2 (5 bases). Germline V gene lookup returns CDR1 SEHNR and CDR2 FQNEAQ (reference sequence). This CDR3 has 13 amino acids. V lost 5 bases and J lost 1, with 9 bases in between. DNA of the CDR3: TGTGCCAGCAGCACCCGGGAATCCTACGAGCAGTACTTC. This gives the protein CASSTRESYEQYF.

The chain links TRBV5-6 to TRBJ2-7; possibly TRBD2 for D (6 bases). Germline-derived CDR1 and CDR2 are SGHDT and YYEEEE. V was trimmed by 3 bases and J by 0 bases, leaving 22 bases between them. This CDR3 is 18 amino acids long. The CDR3 DNA reads TGTGCCAGCAGCTCGTCCGCGAAAACCGGGACTTTCTCCTACGAGCAGTACTTC. Protein product: CASSSSAKTGTFSYEQYF.

This rearrangement joins TRBV10-3 to TRBJ2-2; 7 bases are a match to TRBD1. V was pared by 2 bases and J by 0 bases, with 3 bases of the junction left unmatched. The CDR3 has 16 amino acids. Germline CDR1 reads ENHRY; CDR2 reads SYGVKD. Written as DNA, the CDR3 is TGTGCCATCAGTGAGACAGGGGCCCCGAACACCGGGGAGCTGTTTTTT. Its protein product is CAISETGAPNTGELFF.

The sample holds a few counts of this clonotype. The CDR3 DNA reads as TGTGCCAGCAGTCCCGTATTCCAATCGGACAGGGCTCAGCCCCAGCATTTT. Protein product: CASSPVFQSDRAQPQHF. The chain employs TRBV12-3 or TRBV12-4 and TRBJ1-5; 8 nucleotides align to TRBD1. The J segment lost 6 bases and the V segment lost 5 bases, leaving 15 bases of the junction unmatched. The CDR3 extends over 17 amino acids.

V usage is TRBV20-1 and J usage is TRBJ2-7; D may be TRBD1 (5 bases). Between the trimmed V and J ends, which lost 0 bases and 3 bases, there was a span of 9 bases. This CDR3 is 13 amino acids long. Germline V CDR1 and CDR2: DFQATT, SNEGSKA (reference sequence). The CDR3 nucleotides read TGCAGTGCTAGAGACCCAGGACACTACGAGCAGTACTTC. It translates to CSARDPGHYEQYF.

There are a few counts of this clonotype. CDR3 sequence: CASSFRQGGGTQYF. The CDR3 bases are TGTGCCAGCAGTTTCAGACAGGGTGGTGGGACCCAGTACTTC. The V call is TRBV6-2 or TRBV6-3, the J call TRBJ2-5; 7 bases match TRBD1. The CDR3 has 14 amino acids. The V gene end was trimmed by 4 bases and the J gene end by 7 bases; junction bases not matched to a gene: 9. Germline-derived CDR1 and CDR2 are MNHEY and SVGEGT.

V usage is TRBV20-1 and J usage is TRBJ1-6, with D uncertain. V was trimmed by 0 bases and J by 9 bases, leaving 21 bases between them. In germline, CDR1 is DFQATT, CDR2 SNEGSKA (reference sequence). This CDR3 contains 17 residues. CDR3 bases: TGCAGTGCTAGAGATCCCCGGGGAGGCCGGACGAGTTCACCCCTCCACTTT. This sequence encodes CSARDPRGGRTSSPLHF.

V and J are TRBV28 and TRBJ2-4; 9 bases line up with TRBD1. The germline CDR1 and CDR2 sequences are MDHEN and SYDVKM. CDR3 length equals 12 residues. Trimming at V came to 9 bases and at J to 5 bases, leaving 2 bases not matched to a gene. Written as DNA, the CDR3 is TGTGCCAGTAGACAGGGGGAAAACATTCAGTACTTC. Amino acids: CASRQGENIQYF. The full variable domain, with the rest looked up from reference TRBV28 and TRBJ2-4, is DVKVTQSSRYLVKRTGEKVFLECVQDMDHENMFWYRQDPGLGLRLIYFSYDVKMKEKGDIPEGYSVSREKKERFSLILESASTNQTSMYLCASRQGENIQYFGAGTRLSVL.

The sample holds a few counts of this clonotype. This sequence joins TRBV5-5 and TRBJ2-2; the match to TRBD2 covers 10 bases. The ends lost 3 bases at V and 4 bases at J; junction bases unmatched: 3. Germline CDR1 and CDR2: SGHKS and YYEKEE (reference sequence). The CDR3 sequence is 15 residues long. CDR3 bases: TGTGCCAGCAGCTCGCTAGCGGGAGTCACCGGGGAGCTGTTTTTT. It translates to CASSSLAGVTGELFF.

This clonotype has a single count. The genes are TRBV2 and TRBJ2-1; D unresolved. The V and J ends lost 6 bases and 9 bases respectively, with 12 bases between them. CDR3 size: 12 residues. Germline CDR1 SNHLY, CDR2 FYNNEI. In DNA, the CDR3 is TGTGCCAGCAGAGACCTCACGGCTGAGCAGTTCTTC. Translation gives CASRDLTAEQFF.

The chain couples TRBV28 to TRBJ2-7, with a tentative D call TRBD2 (5 bases). V lost 6 bases and J 1 base, leaving 13 bases between the germline ends. Germline V gives CDR1 MDHEN, CDR2 SYDVKM. This CDR3 has 14 residues. The CDR3 bases are TGTGCCAGCAGAATGGGAACTAGATCCTACGAGCAGTACTTC. Residues: CASRMGTRSYEQYF.

At least ten counts were recorded for this clonotype. The rearrangement links TRBV29-1 to TRBJ2-7; unclear D gene. The length of the CDR3 is 12 residues. Trimming removed 4 bases at V and 0 bases at J, with 7 bases between. Germline lookup yields CDR1 SQVTM and CDR2 ANQGSEA. As DNA, the CDR3 is TGCAGCGTTGGGACCGGCTCCTACGAGCAGTACTTC. Translating it yields CSVGTGSYEQYF.

The rearrangement joins TRBV11-2 to TRBJ2-1; no firm D call. Germline assignment: CDR1 SGHAT and CDR2 FQNNGV. The CDR3 has 11 amino acids. V lost 3 bases and J lost 14, with 11 bases in between. CDR3 residues: CASSLGSREFF. DNA for the CDR3: TGTGCCAGCAGCTTGGGATCTAGGGAGTTCTTC. Combining the CDR3 with reference TRBV11-2 and TRBJ2-1 gives the whole variable domain EAGVAQSPRYKIIEKRQSVAFWCNPISGHATLYWYQQILGQGPKLLIQFQNNGVVDDSQLPKDRFSAERLKGVDSTLKIQPAKLEDSAVYLCASSLGSREFFGPGTRLTVL.

This clonotype has just a few counts. The chain employs TRBV20-1 and TRBJ1-5; unclear D gene. Deletions cut 5 bases from V and 4 bases from J, with 12 bases between. The germline V gene has CDR1 DFQATT and CDR2 SNEGSKA (reference sequence). CDR3 length: 13 amino acids. DNA of the CDR3: TGCAGTGCTTCCGGGGTAGGGAATCAGCCCCAGCATTTT. Translated, it gives CSASGVGNQPQHF.

The V gene is TRBV11-2, the J gene TRBJ2-3; possibly TRBD2 for D (6 bases). Germline-derived CDR1 and CDR2 are SGHAT and FQNNGV. Between the trimmed V and J ends, which lost 3 bases and 4 bases, there was a span of 20 bases. The CDR3 runs 17 residues. CDR3 nucleotide sequence: TGTGCCAGCAGCTTCGATTCGAGCGGGCCTGGAGCAGATACGCAGTATTTT. Amino acids: CASSFDSSGPGADTQYF.

A single count supports this clonotype. The chain combines TRBV11-2 with TRBJ1-6, with 8 bases that match TRBD1. Germline V lookup: CDR1 SGHAT, CDR2 FQNNGV. The CDR3 extends over 15 amino acids. Trimming took 0 bases from V and 6 from J; bases not matched to a gene: 1. Here the CDR3 reads CASSLDRGLNSPLHF. The DNA of the CDR3 is TGTGCCAGCAGCTTAGACAGGGGGCTTAATTCACCCCTCCACTTT.

This rearrangement joins TRBV18 to TRBJ1-3; D is unclear. This CDR3 spans 14 amino acids. Germline V CDR1 and CDR2: KGHSH, LQKENI. V gave up 2 bases and J gave up 0 bases, with 5 bases separating them. The CDR3 DNA follows: TGTGCCAGCTCACCATACAGCTCTGGAAACACCATATATTTT. Translating gives CASSPYSSGNTIYF.

This clonotype has only a few counts. This chain links TRBV7-2 with TRBJ2-6; 7 bases line up with TRBD2. Germline V gene lookup returns CDR1 SGHTA and CDR2 FQGNSA. The V and J ends lost 8 bases and 3 bases, in that order; junction bases with no gene match: 10. The CDR3 is 16 residues long. The CDR3 DNA reads as TGTGCCAGCGGGGAGGGCCCCAATTATGGGGCCAACGTCCTGACTTTC. It codes for CASGEGPNYGANVLTF.

The sample holds a few counts of this clonotype. V and J are TRBV7-3 and TRBJ2-3, with a possible D match to TRBD2 (5 bases). The V gene's germline CDR1 is SGHTA and CDR2 FQGTGA. The ends were cut back, 4 bases at V and 0 bases at J, with 8 bases in the middle. This CDR3 spans 14 amino acids. This CDR3 reads CASSSRDSTDTQYF. The CDR3 nucleotides are TGTGCCAGCAGCTCGAGGGATAGCACAGATACGCAGTATTTT.